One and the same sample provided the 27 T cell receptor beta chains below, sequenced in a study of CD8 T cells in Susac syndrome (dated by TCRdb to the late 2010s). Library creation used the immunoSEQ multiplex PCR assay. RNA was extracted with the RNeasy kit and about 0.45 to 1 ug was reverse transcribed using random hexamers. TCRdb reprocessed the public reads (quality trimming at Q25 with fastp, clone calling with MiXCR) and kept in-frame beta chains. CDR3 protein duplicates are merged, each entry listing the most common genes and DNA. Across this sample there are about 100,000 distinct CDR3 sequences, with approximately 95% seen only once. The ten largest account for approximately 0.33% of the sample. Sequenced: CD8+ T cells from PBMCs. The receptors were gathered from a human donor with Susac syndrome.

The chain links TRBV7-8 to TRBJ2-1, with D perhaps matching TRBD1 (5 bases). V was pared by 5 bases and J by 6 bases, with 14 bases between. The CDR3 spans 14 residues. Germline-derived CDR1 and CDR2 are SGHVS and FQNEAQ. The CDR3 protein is CASSPDSNRNEQFF. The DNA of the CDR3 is TGTGCCAGCAGCCCAGACAGCAACCGCAATGAGCAGTTCTTC.

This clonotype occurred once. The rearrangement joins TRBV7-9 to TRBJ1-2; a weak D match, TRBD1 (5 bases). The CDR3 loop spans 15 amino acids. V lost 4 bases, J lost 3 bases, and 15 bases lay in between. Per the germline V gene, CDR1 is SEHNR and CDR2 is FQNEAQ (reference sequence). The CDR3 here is CASSSPMPGDYGYTF. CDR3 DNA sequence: TGTGCCAGCAGCTCCCCGATGCCGGGGGACTATGGCTACACCTTC.

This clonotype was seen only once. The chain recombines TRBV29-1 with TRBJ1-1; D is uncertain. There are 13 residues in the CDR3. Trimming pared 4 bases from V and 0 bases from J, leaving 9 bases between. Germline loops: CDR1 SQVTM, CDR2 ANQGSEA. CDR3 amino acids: CSVGTDLNTEAFF. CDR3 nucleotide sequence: TGCAGCGTTGGAACAGACTTGAACACTGAAGCTTTCTTT.

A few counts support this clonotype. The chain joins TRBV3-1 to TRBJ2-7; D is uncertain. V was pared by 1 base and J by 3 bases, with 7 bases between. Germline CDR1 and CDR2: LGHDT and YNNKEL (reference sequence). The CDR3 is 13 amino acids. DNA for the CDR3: TGTGCCAGCAGCCAAGGGACGGTCTACGAGCAGTACTTC. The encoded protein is CASSQGTVYEQYF.

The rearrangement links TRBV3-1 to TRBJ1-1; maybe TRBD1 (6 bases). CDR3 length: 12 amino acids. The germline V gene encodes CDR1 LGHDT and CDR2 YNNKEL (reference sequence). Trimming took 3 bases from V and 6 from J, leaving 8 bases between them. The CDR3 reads CASSQGAAEAFF. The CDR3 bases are TGTGCCAGCAGCCAGGGGGCCGCTGAAGCTTTCTTT.

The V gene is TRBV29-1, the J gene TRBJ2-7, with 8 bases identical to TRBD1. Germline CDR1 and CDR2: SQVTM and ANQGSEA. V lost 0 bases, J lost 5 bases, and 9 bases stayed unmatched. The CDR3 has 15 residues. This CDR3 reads CSVEDRSTGADEQYF. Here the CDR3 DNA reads TGCAGCGTTGAAGATCGCTCGACAGGGGCGGACGAGCAGTACTTC.

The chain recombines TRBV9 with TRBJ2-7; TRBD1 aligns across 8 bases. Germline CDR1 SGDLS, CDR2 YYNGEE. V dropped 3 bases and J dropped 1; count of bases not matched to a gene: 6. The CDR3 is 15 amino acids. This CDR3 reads CASSGGDRSSYEQYF. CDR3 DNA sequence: TGTGCCAGCAGCGGAGGGGACAGGTCGTCCTACGAGCAGTACTTC.

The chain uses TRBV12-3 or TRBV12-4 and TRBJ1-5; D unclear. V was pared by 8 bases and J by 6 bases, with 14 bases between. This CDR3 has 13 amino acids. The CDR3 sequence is CASSANMVQPQHF. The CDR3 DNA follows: TGTGCCAGCTCAGCCAACATGGTTCAGCCCCAGCATTTT.

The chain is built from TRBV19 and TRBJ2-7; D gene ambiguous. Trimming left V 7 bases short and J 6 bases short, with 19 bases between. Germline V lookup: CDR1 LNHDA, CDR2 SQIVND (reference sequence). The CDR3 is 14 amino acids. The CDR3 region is CASTVSLGRVEQYF. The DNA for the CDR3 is TGTGCCAGTACGGTCTCGTTGGGCCGAGTCGAGCAGTACTTC.

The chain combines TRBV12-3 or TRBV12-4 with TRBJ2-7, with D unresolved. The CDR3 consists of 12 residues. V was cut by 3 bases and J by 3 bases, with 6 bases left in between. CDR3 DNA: TGTGCCAGCAGTTTGGGAAACTACGAGCAGTACTTC. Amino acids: CASSLGNYEQYF.

CDR3 nucleotide sequence: TGTGCCAGCAGCCATGCCGCGGAGGCCAAAAACATTCAGTACTTC. Its translation: CASSHAAEAKNIQYF. The V call is TRBV3-1, the J call TRBJ2-4, with unresolved D. V was clipped by 3 bases and J by 1 base, with 10 bases between them. The CDR3 covers 15 residues. Germline CDR1 reads LGHDT; CDR2 reads YNNKEL (reference sequence).

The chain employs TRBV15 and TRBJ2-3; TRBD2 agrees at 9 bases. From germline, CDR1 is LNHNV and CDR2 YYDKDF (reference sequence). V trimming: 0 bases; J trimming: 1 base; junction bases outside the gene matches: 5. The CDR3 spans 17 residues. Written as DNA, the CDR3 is TGTGCCACCAGCAGAGAGGGGGGACTAGCACGCACAGATACGCAGTATTTT. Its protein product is CATSREGGLARTDTQYF.

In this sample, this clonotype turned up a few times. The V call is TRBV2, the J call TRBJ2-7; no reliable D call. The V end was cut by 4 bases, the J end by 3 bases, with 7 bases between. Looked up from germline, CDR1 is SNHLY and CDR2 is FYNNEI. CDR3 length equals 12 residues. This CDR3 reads CASSGTVYEQYF. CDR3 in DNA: TGTGCCAGCAGTGGCACCGTCTACGAGCAGTACTTC.

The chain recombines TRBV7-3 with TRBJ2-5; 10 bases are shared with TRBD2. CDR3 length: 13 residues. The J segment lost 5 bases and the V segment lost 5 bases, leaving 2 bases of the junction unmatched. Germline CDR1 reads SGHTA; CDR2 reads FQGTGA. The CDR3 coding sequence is TGTGCCAGCAGCACGACTAGCGGGGAGACCCAGTACTTC. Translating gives CASSTTSGETQYF.

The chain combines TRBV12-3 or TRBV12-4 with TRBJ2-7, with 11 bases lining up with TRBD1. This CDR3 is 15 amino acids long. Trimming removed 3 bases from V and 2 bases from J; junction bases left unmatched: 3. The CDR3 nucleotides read TGTGCCAGCAGTTTTGGACAGGGGGCAACCTACGAGCAGTACTTC. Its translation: CASSFGQGATYEQYF.

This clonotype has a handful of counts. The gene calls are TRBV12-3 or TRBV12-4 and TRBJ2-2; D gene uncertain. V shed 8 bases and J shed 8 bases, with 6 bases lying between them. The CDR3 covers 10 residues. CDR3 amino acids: CASGRGELFF. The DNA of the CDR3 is TGTGCCAGCGGTAGGGGGGAGCTGTTTTTT.

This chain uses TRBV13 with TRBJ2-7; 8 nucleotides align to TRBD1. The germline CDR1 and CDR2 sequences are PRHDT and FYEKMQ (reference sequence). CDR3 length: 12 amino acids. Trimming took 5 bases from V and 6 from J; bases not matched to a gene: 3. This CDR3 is CASSDRGGEQYF. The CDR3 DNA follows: TGTGCCAGCAGCGACAGGGGTGGCGAGCAGTACTTC.

This CDR3 is CASSQLINEQYF. CDR3 sequence (DNA): TGTGCCAGCAGCCAATTGATAAACGAGCAGTACTTC. The chain recombines TRBV16 with TRBJ2-7; D is uncertain. Germline values: CDR1 KGHSY, CDR2 FQNENV. Deletions cut 1 base from V and 5 bases from J, with 6 bases between. This CDR3 is 12 amino acids long.

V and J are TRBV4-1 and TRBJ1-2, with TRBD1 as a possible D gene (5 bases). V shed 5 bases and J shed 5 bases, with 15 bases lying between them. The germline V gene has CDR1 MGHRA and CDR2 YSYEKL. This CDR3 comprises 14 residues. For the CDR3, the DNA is TGCGCCAGCAGCGCCTGGGTGGGGGGGTATGGCTACACCTTC. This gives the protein CASSAWVGGYGYTF.

In DNA, the CDR3 is TGTGCCAGCAGCGTAGCTGATGGCGGGGCGGAGACCCAGTACTTC. Its protein is CASSVADGGAETQYF. The chain uses TRBV9 and TRBJ2-5; tentatively, D is TRBD2 (6 bases). The germline gives CDR1 SGDLS, CDR2 YYNGEE. This CDR3 comprises 15 residues. Between the trimmed V and J ends, which lost 0 bases and 5 bases, there was a span of 14 bases.

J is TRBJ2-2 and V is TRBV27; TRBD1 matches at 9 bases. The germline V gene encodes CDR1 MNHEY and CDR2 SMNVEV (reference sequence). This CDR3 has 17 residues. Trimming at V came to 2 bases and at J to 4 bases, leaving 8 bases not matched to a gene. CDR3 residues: CASSLDPGTGFTGELFF. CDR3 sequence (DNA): TGTGCCAGCAGTTTAGACCCCGGGACAGGGTTCACCGGGGAGCTGTTTTTT.

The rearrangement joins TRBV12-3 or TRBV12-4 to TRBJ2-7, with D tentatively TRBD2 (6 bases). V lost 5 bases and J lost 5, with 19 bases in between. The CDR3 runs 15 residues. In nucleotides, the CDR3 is TGTGCCAGCAGTCCCTACCCCTGGGACTGGAACGAGCAGTACTTC. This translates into CASSPYPWDWNEQYF.

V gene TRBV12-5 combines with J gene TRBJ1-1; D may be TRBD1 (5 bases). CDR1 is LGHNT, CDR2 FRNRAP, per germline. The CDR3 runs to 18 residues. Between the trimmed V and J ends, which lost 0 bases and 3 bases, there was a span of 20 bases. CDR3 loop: CASGLVVGGGIYDTEAFF. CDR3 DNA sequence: TGTGCTAGTGGTTTGGTAGTGGGGGGTGGTATTTATGACACTGAAGCTTTCTTT.

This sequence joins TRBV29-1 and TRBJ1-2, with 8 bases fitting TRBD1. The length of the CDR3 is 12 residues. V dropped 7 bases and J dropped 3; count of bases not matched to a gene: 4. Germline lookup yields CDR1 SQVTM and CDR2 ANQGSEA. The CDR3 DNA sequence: TGCAGCGGCCGGGACAGGCACTATGGCTACACCTTC. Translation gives CSGRDRHYGYTF.

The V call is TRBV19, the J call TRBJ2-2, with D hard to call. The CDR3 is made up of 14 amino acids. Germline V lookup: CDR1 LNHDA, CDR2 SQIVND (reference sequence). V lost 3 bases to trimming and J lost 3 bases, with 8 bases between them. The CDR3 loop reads CASSIKADTGELFF. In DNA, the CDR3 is TGTGCCAGTAGTATCAAGGCAGACACCGGGGAGCTGTTTTTT.

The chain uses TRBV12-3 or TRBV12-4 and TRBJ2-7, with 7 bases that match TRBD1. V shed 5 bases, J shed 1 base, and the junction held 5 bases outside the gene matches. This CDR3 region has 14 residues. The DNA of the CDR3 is TGTGCCAGCAGTCTCGGGGACAGTTCCTACGAGCAGTACTTC. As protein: CASSLGDSSYEQYF.

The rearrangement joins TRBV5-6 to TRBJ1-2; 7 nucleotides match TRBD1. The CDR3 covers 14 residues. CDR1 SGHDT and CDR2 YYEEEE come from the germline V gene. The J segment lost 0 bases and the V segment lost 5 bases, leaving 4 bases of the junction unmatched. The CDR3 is CASRPGQANYGYTF. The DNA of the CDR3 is TGTGCCAGCAGACCCGGACAGGCTAACTATGGCTACACCTTC.